This T cell receptor beta chain was captured in a study of blood T cells in healthy people across ages. In germline, CDR1 is SNHLY, CDR2 FYNNEI. The CDR3 is 16 residues long. Trimming removed 11 bases from V and 0 bases from J; junction bases left unmatched: 10. No fewer than 6 million PBMCs went into each sample. Primed by a sample-barcoded 5' primer and a J-beta primer mix, a second PCR proceeded for roughly 7 to 12 cycles. Unique molecular identifiers of 12 random nucleotides labeled each cDNA. Every sample gave at least 2.5 million paired-end reads containing CDR3. TCRdb processed the 5' RACE reads anew with MiXCR; each CDR3 protein has one entry. The sample records 850,000 to 1,300,000 distinct CDR3 sequences, more than 40% being singletons.

The sequenced material came from blood. V usage is TRBV2 and J usage is TRBJ2-6, with 7 bases matching TRBD1. This clonotype was obtained from a woman aged 55-70 years in good health. The CDR3 DNA is TGTGCCGGCAAGAGACAGGGATACTCTGGGGCCAACGTCCTGACTTTC. Its translation is CAGKRQGYSGANVLTF.